This T cell receptor (beta chain) was identified in a study of cytomegalovirus exposure and HLA in healthy donors (TCRdb year 2017). For context, the study as a whole: In an earlier analysis of roughly 500 of the donors, less than 350 Gb of sequence data and 120 million or so unique TCR beta sequences from roughly 190 million T cells were reported. An early release that covered fewer than 750 HLA-typed donors contained about 300 gigabases of sequencing data and about 93 million unique TCR sequences. Of the 350 to 450 genotyped donors, around 81% fell in the genetic ancestry cluster associated with self-reported Caucasian donors. The study was designed to test whether signatures of past pathogen exposure could be identified by cataloging public T cell receptors. Using immunosequencing, the study profiled T cell repertoires from about 610 subjects and related those repertoires to cytomegalovirus serostatus. Besides the first cohort of around 700 subjects, a separate validation cohort made up of 120 different subjects was used. High-throughput TCR immunosequencing, statistical association of individual TCRs with disease status, and machine learning were combined to predict cytomegalovirus infection status. A later analysis re-analyzed previously published TCR beta repertoires from 500 to 700 donors and added high-resolution HLA genotyping to study TCR occurrence patterns. Rather than drawing on any new phenotypic data, the later analysis identified candidate immune exposures from TCR beta sequences and the way those sequences occurred across donors. An earlier analysis of more than 450 of the donors used high-throughput TCR beta sequencing to judge whether each TCR beta V gene segment behaved as functional or pseudogenic. Alongside the repertoire data, information on donor age, sex, ethnicity and CMV serostatus was compiled. A later genetic analysis used genome-wide SNP genotypes for about 60% of the roughly 700 donors, treating that subset as a discovery cohort. Every discovery cohort repertoire had been produced on one sequencing platform. HLA typing covered class I and class II loci at four-digit resolution. The number of typed donors differed by locus: about 620-640 for A, B, C, DRB1 and DQB1; approximately 530 for DQA1; some 590 for DPA1; and roughly 470 for DPB1. Because of strong linkage in the cohort, roughly five DR-DQ haplotypes were treated as single units for association and clustering. Among about 390 genotyped donors of the cohort, an average of approximately 240,000 unique TCR beta nucleotide sequences were sequenced per donor, roughly 18% of them non-productive.

Broad study findings and their caveats: Most CMV-associated TCR beta chains appeared to be HLA-restricted in a later analysis, and the HLA associations seemed to be driven largely by CMV exposure. The authors suggested that the approach could potentially be extended to other disease states and immunological phenotypes. Several of the top co-occurrence clusters appeared to be linked to parvovirus B19, influenza, CMV and Epstein-Barr virus, according to a later analysis. The cohort was sequenced for TCR beta chains only, and without alpha or paired-chain data the features that could be detected were limited. Because counts were too low, around 18 rarely observed V segments, including chromosome 9 orphons, were left out of the earlier analysis of 587 of the donors. Compared with equally common non-associated chains, HLA-associated TCR beta chains in a later analysis were more clonally expanded and had lower generation probabilities. The 87-base-pair reads could not distinguish some IMGT-functional V segments, including TRBV6-2 and TRBV6-3, so those segments were excluded. Specific HLA alleles were associated with 15,000 to 20,000 TCR beta sequences at a false discovery rate of 0.05 in a later analysis. Compared with the approximately 670-donor mean, donors in an Asian-associated ancestry cluster had fewer N-insertions in productive TCRs, according to a later genetic analysis. Most TCR sequences were observed very rarely across donors, whereas some public TCRs were present in many individuals. A later analysis found that TCR association rates varied across HLA loci, with DRB1 alleles showing the most associated TCRs and HLA-C alleles the fewest. V-gene and J-gene trimming of TCR beta chains was associated with a missense DCLRE1C variant in a later genetic analysis, and the association was replicated in an independent cohort. In vitro tests confirmed that a few of the cytomegalovirus-associated TCR beta chains recognize cytomegalovirus antigens. For the cohort, immune exposure information was limited to CMV serostatus. Strong co-occurrence of HLA alleles, especially DR and DQ, made assigning TCR associations to individual alleles difficult. Correlated functional status among segregating V segments might reflect linkage disequilibrium, but an unknown experimental factor could not be ruled out. A group of highly shared sequence variants was considered likely to be a technical artifact of the sequencing pipeline. Sequencing depth was assumed to be roughly uniform across donors in the presence/absence analyses, though that assumption may not hold. Because some donors lacked HLA typing at each locus, the association tests relied only on the typed subset. In an earlier analysis of fewer than 750 of the donors, most TCR beta V segments were observed in productive rearrangements about 90% or about 30% of the time, broadly matching IMGT annotations. A further reported finding was that TCR beta sequences accurately predicted the HLA-A and HLA-B alleles for most subjects in the first cohort. The classifier was reported to diagnose cytomegalovirus status with high specificity and sensitivity in both the original cohort and the validation cohort. A total of about 150 TCR beta chains were listed by the study as associated with cytomegalovirus.

In the case of this clone: Its antigen target is currently unknown. Base quality data are lacking; no much larger clone is found one base away.

The cohort consisted of hundreds of healthy bone marrow donors. At the time of sampling, all cohort members were nominally healthy, though unrecorded immune exposures were likely present. The donor was CMV seropositive and was included in the group of some 290 seropositive cohort members. Each donor provided a peripheral blood sample, and peripheral blood mononuclear cells were used for TCR beta sequencing. The Qiagen DNeasy Blood Extraction Kit was used to extract genomic DNA from the blood cell samples. The library came from the immunoSEQ multiplex PCR assay. The multiplex PCR relied on a mix of 60 forward primers for TCR Vbeta segments and 13 reverse primers for TCR Jbeta segments. The CDR3 region of rearranged TCR beta genes was amplified from genomic DNA by a multiplex PCR assay. Amplified TCR beta libraries were sequenced as 87-base-pair reads on the Illumina HiSeq System. In the paper's pipeline: In a later analysis, some 80 million unique TCR beta chains were counted across the 690 or so repertoires, and roughly 11 million of these chains were shared by at least two donors. To remove PCR and sequencing errors, raw reads were error-corrected and collapsed into unique sequences using a nearest-neighbor algorithm that merged closely related sequences. Alignment of CDR3 sequences to IMGT reference sequences was used to assign V, D and J gene segments. For a sequence to be retained, a match of at least six nucleotides to both a V gene segment and a J gene segment was required. A rearrangement was called productive if the CDR3 had no stop codons and remained in frame with V and J, and every other rearrangement was called non-productive. Following IMGT convention, CDR3 was defined as the stretch from the second conserved V-encoded cysteine to the conserved J-encoded phenylalanine. Sequences without an unambiguous match to a single V gene segment were excluded from the earlier analysis of approximately 560 of the donors. In an earlier analysis of 587 of the donors, V segments were called functional above 56.7% productive rearrangements and were called segregating when the between-donor standard deviation exceeded 5%. A statistical classification framework was built to diagnose cytomegalovirus status from the catalog of TCR beta chain sequences. A later analysis assigned V and J genes by comparing TCR nucleotide sequences with IMGT/GENE-DB human TR gene sequences. A later analysis assigned CDR3 sequences and most-parsimonious VDJ recombination scenarios with the TCRdist pipeline. In a later analysis, every TCR beta chain was defined by the combination of its CDR3 amino acid sequence and its V-gene family, and reads without a unique V-gene family were dropped. A later analysis removed 550 to 700 highly shared, low-generation-probability nucleotide sequences to deal with suspected cross-contamination and a sequencing artifact. In a later analysis, a clonal expansion index was calculated for each public chain from normalized within-repertoire ranks of inferred template counts. A later analysis computed generation probabilities with a VDJ recombination model fitted to out-of-frame rearrangements, and checked the results against IGoR. Hypergeometric tests were used in a later analysis to score TCR-TCR, TCR-HLA and TCR-CMV co-occurrence, with a repertoire-size bias correction applied to the TCR pairs. In a later analysis, false discovery rates were estimated by permuting HLA or CMV assignments 20 times. In a later analysis, co-occurring TCRs were grouped using DBSCAN, with TCRdist sequence similarity added in when clustering inside HLA-allele-positive subsets. Co-occurrence clustering excluded repertoires with fewer than 30,000 or more than 120,000 public chains, plus five with anomalous nucleotide sharing. TCRdb retrieved this table from immuneACCESS and kept in-frame rearrangements only. Not all clones are present; in checked studies, unresolved V genes account for under half, and no reason is known for the remainder. D and trimming were read from the DNA, whereas the V and J calls and clone size are those reported in that table. A total of over 150,000 clones appear in this sample, around 82% of them only once. The ten top clones hold around 11% of the sample.

From the cysteine up to the phenylalanine, the CDR3 has a length of 16 residues. Just CDR3 DNA is preserved here, 48 bases in frame from base 1. Relative to germline, V is missing 5 bases and J is missing 4 bases, with 7 bases of the junction outside any gene match. In the germline V gene (reference sequence), CDR1 corresponds to LNHDA and CDR2 to SQIVND. The sequence joins TRBV19 to TRBJ1-5; the junction holds 11 bases that match TRBD1. This TCR was recovered from a man aged 45-60 years in good health and CMV-seropositive. The sequencing sample was made of PBMCs. In nucleotide form, the sequence is TGTGCCAGTAGTCCCTGGACAGGGGGCGGTAATCAGCCCCAGCATTTT. Its coded protein is CASSPWTGGGNQPQHF.